This TCR beta chain was sequenced during a study of blood T cells in healthy people across ages. PCR was performed a second time for 7 to 11 cycles using a sample-barcoded 5' primer and a J-beta primer mix. TCRdb processed the 5' RACE reads anew with MiXCR; each CDR3 protein has one entry. This sample has some 850,000 distinct CDR3 sequences, with 20% to 30% found just once. The germline CDR1 and CDR2 sequences are SQVTM and ANQGSEA. Trimming took off 1 base at V and 4 bases at J, with 5 bases between the two ends. The CDR3 length is 12 residues. The same sample was also studied in work on T cells of mothers and their children.

The origin of this receptor is a boy younger than 18 in good health. Material for sequencing was blood. The chain has TRBV29-1 and TRBJ1-5; D ambiguous. The CDR3 bases are TGCAGCGTTGAAGTGGGGAATCAGCCCCAGCATTTT. Its protein product is CSVEVGNQPQHF.